The 32 T cell receptor beta chains presented below share a single source sample, sequenced in a study of cytomegalovirus exposure and HLA in healthy donors. The PCR had 60 Vbeta and 13 Jbeta primers. Only in-frame clones appear in the TCRdb table, and some are missing; sequencing was by immunoSEQ multiplex PCR. The sample has roughly 150,000 clones; roughly 77% are singletons. Sequencing used PBMCs. The receptors stem from a woman aged 18 to 35 in good health and CMV-seronegative.

The chain joins TRBV5-6 to TRBJ2-1; TRBD2 aligns across 11 bases. CDR1 is SGHDT and CDR2 is YYEEEE in the germline V gene. J was trimmed by 5 bases and V by 5 bases; bases with no gene match: 6. The CDR3 loop spans 15 amino acids. The CDR3: CASRRGLAENNEQFF. DNA for the CDR3: TGTGCCAGCAGAAGGGGACTAGCGGAAAACAATGAGCAGTTCTTC.

The chain recombines TRBV4-1 with TRBJ2-2, with D possibly TRBD1 on 6 matching bases. Trimming took 5 bases from V and 6 from J, leaving 10 bases between them. The germline CDR1 and CDR2 sequences are MGHRA and YSYEKL. This CDR3 has 13 residues. Here the CDR3 DNA reads TGCGCCAGCAGCTACAGGGTATCCGGGGAGCTGTTTTTT. Residues: CASSYRVSGELFF.

This clone appeared a few times. The chain has TRBV2 and TRBJ2-5; 8 positions agree with TRBD1. The germline CDR1 and CDR2 sequences are SNHLY and FYNNEI. The CDR3 has 13 amino acids. The V segment lost 6 bases and the J segment 2 bases; nucleotides outside the gene matches: 2. In DNA form, the CDR3 reads TGTGCCAGCAGAGGGACAGGACAAGAGACCCAGTACTTC. It translates to CASRGTGQETQYF. Drawing the rest from reference TRBV2 and TRBJ2-5, the complete variable domain is EPEVTQTPSHQVTQMGQEVILRCVPISNHLYFYWYRQILGQKVEFLVSFYNNEISEKSEIFDDQFSVERPDGSNFTLKIRSTKLEDSAMYFCASRGTGQETQYFGPGTRLLVL.

The gene calls are TRBV19 and TRBJ1-5; D is perhaps TRBD1 (5 bases). Per the germline V gene, CDR1 is LNHDA and CDR2 is SQIVND (reference sequence). This CDR3 region has 16 residues. The ends were cut back, 10 bases at V and 4 bases at J, with 23 bases in the middle. CDR3 DNA: TGTGCCACCACTTACCACAGGCCCCGCACAAATCAGCCCCAGCATTTT. Protein product: CATTYHRPRTNQPQHF. The full variable domain, completed using reference TRBV19 and TRBJ1-5, is DGGITQSPKYLFRKEGQNVTLSCEQNLNHDAMYWYRQDPGQGLRLIYYSQIVNDFQKGDIAEGYSVSREKKESFPLTVTSAQKNPTAFYLCATTYHRPRTNQPQHFGDGTRLSIL.

V and J are TRBV28 and TRBJ1-3; D is undetermined. Germline V gene data show CDR1 as MDHEN and CDR2 as SYDVKM. The CDR3 runs to 16 residues. V was trimmed by 8 bases and J by 0 bases, leaving 17 bases between them. The CDR3 sequence is CASGLEVTYSGNTIYF. The CDR3 nucleotides are TGTGCCAGCGGGCTGGAGGTGACCTACTCTGGAAACACCATATATTTT.

This rearrangement joins TRBV15 to TRBJ1-6; D call uncertain. The CDR3 length is 14 residues. Germline V gene data show CDR1 as LNHNV and CDR2 as YYDKDF (reference sequence). V gave up 0 bases and J gave up 8 bases, with 8 bases separating them. CDR3 region: CATSRDRIDSPLHF. The CDR3 nucleotides read TGTGCCACCAGCAGAGACCGTATCGATTCACCCCTCCACTTT.

V and J are TRBV4-2 and TRBJ1-1, with a weak D call TRBD1 (6 bases). Trimming shortened V by 5 bases and J by 2 bases, and 9 bases separated the two germline ends. Germline CDR1 is LGHNA and CDR2 is YNFKEQ. This CDR3 has 13 amino acids. CDR3 sequence reads: CASSSTGNTEAFF. CDR3 coding DNA: TGTGCCAGCAGCTCGACAGGAAACACTGAAGCTTTCTTT.

This clone appeared a few times. This sample also contains other DNA sequences that code for the same CDR3. The chain is built from TRBV7-9 and TRBJ1-2; D is ambiguous. The CDR3 consists of 15 residues. Trimming left V 0 bases short and J 0 bases short, with 8 bases between. Germline assignment: CDR1 SEHNR and CDR2 FQNEAQ (reference sequence). The CDR3 nucleotides are TGTGCCAGCAGCTTAGCTGGCGGCCCTAACTATGGCTACACCTTC. Translated, it gives CASSLAGGPNYGYTF.

The chain carries TRBV5-8 and TRBJ2-7; 8 bases line up with TRBD2. CDR1 and CDR2 (germline): SGHTS, YDEGEE. V gave up 3 bases and J gave up 3 bases; unmatched junction bases: 5. CDR3 length: 14 residues. Here the CDR3 reads CASSSSGSGYEQYF. The CDR3 DNA follows: TGTGCCAGCAGCTCTAGCGGGTCCGGCTACGAGCAGTACTTC.

This chain uses TRBV5-1 with TRBJ1-1, with 8 bases fitting TRBD1. The CDR3 consists of 13 residues. Germline V gene data show CDR1 as SGHRS and CDR2 as YFSETQ. The ends lost 4 bases at V and 6 bases at J; junction bases unmatched: 5. The CDR3 DNA follows: TGCGCCAGCAGCCCATCGACAGGGGCTGAAGCTTTCTTT. This sequence encodes CASSPSTGAEAFF.

This chain joins TRBV11-1 and TRBJ2-5; 7 bases match TRBD2. The CDR3 is 13 amino acids. The germline gives CDR1 SGHAT, CDR2 FQDESV (reference sequence). The junction had 3 bases not matched to a gene; V was cut back by 6 bases and J by 2 bases. This CDR3 is CASSPGGQETQYF. In nucleotides, the CDR3 is TGTGCCAGCAGTCCGGGGGGTCAAGAGACCCAGTACTTC.

The J gene is TRBJ1-4, the V gene TRBV10-2; 9 bases are shared with TRBD1. Per the germline V gene, CDR1 is WSHSY and CDR2 is SAAADI. Trimming removed 6 bases from V and 8 bases from J; junction bases left unmatched: 7. CDR3 size: 14 residues. This chain's CDR3 is CASRDRGWEEKLFF. Written as DNA, the CDR3 is TGCGCCAGCAGGGACAGGGGCTGGGAGGAAAAACTGTTTTTT.

The rearrangement links TRBV4-1 to TRBJ1-3; the D gene is possibly TRBD1 (6 bases). This CDR3 spans 15 amino acids. CDR1 and CDR2 (germline): MGHRA, YSYEKL. V was clipped by 0 bases and J by 4 bases, with 10 bases between them. The CDR3 DNA is TGCGCCAGCAGCCAAGATAGGACAGCCGGAAACACCATATATTTT. This codes for CASSQDRTAGNTIYF.

The gene calls are TRBV5-4 and TRBJ1-3; 10 positions agree with TRBD1. Germline CDR1 is SGHNT and CDR2 is YYREEE (reference sequence). V gave up 3 bases and J gave up 4 bases; unmatched junction bases: 7. CDR3 length: 16 amino acids. CDR3 protein: CASSWTGQGKGNTIYF. The CDR3 nucleotides are TGTGCCAGCAGCTGGACGGGACAGGGGAAAGGAAACACCATATATTTT.

The J gene is TRBJ2-1, the V gene TRBV27; 9 nucleotides line up with TRBD1. V shed 9 bases, J shed 5 bases, and the junction held 2 bases outside the gene matches. Germline-derived CDR1 and CDR2 are MNHEY and SMNVEV (reference sequence). The CDR3 has 12 amino acids. CDR3: CARRQGDNEQFF. The DNA for the CDR3 is TGTGCCAGGCGACAGGGGGACAATGAGCAGTTCTTC.

The chain links TRBV5-1 to TRBJ2-5; a possible D gene is TRBD2 (5 bases). The CDR3 is made up of 14 amino acids. Germline values: CDR1 SGHRS, CDR2 YFSETQ. Trimming cost V 1 base and J 1 base, with 8 bases left between them. CDR3 amino acids: CASSLTSIQETQYF. The DNA of the CDR3 is TGCGCCAGCAGCTTGACTAGTATCCAAGAGACCCAGTACTTC.

The chain couples TRBV10-3 to TRBJ2-7; D may be TRBD2 (6 bases). Trimming pared 0 bases from V and 2 bases from J, leaving 11 bases between. CDR1 is ENHRY, CDR2 SYGVKD, per germline. The CDR3 is 15 amino acids. The CDR3 DNA reads as TGTGCCATCAGTGAGTCACGGGGGTACCCCTACGAGCAGTACTTC. It translates to CAISESRGYPYEQYF.

This clone has more than one count but fewer than ten. The chain employs TRBV6-5 and TRBJ1-2; a possible D gene is TRBD1 (5 bases). Germline CDR1 MNHEY, CDR2 SVGAGI. V lost 3 bases and J 3 bases, leaving 11 bases between the germline ends. This CDR3 contains 14 residues. CDR3 loop: CASSYYRSYYGYTF. In nucleotides, the CDR3 is TGTGCCAGCAGTTATTACAGGAGCTACTATGGCTACACCTTC.

The genes are TRBV19 and TRBJ2-1; 7 bases align to TRBD2. After removal of 3 bases from V and 7 bases from J, the junction contained 3 bases not matched to a gene. Germline CDR1 and CDR2: LNHDA and SQIVND (reference sequence). The CDR3 is made up of 13 amino acids. This CDR3 is CASSIGGGNEQFF. The CDR3 DNA reads as TGTGCCAGTAGTATCGGCGGGGGAAATGAGCAGTTCTTC. Full variable domain (missing parts from reference TRBV19 and TRBJ2-1): DGGITQSPKYLFRKEGQNVTLSCEQNLNHDAMYWYRQDPGQGLRLIYYSQIVNDFQKGDIAEGYSVSREKKESFPLTVTSAQKNPTAFYLCASSIGGGNEQFFGPGTRLTVL.

This clone was seen once. The genes are TRBV11-2 and TRBJ2-5; 9 bases line up with TRBD1. CDR1 is SGHAT, CDR2 FQNNGV, per germline. The junction had 8 bases not matched to a gene; V was cut back by 5 bases and J by 4 bases. The CDR3 extends over 15 amino acids. CDR3 sequence reads: CASSKRDRVTETQYF. CDR3 coding DNA: TGTGCCAGCAGCAAACGGGACAGGGTGACAGAGACCCAGTACTTC.

This clone has only one observation. This chain joins TRBV25-1 and TRBJ1-5, with 7 bases aligning to TRBD1. This CDR3 contains 15 residues. V lost 6 bases and J lost 1; bases outside the gene matches: 6. Germline V gives CDR1 MGHDK, CDR2 SYGVNS. The CDR3 reads CASRPTGESNQPQHF. The CDR3 bases are TGTGCCAGCAGGCCTACAGGGGAGAGCAATCAGCCCCAGCATTTT.

This chain links TRBV7-6 with TRBJ2-3, with no clear D. Germline assignment: CDR1 SGHVS and CDR2 FNYEAQ. With 3 bases removed from V and 4 bases from J, the gap between germline ends came to 8 bases. The CDR3 is 13 amino acids. For the CDR3, the DNA is TGTGCCAGCAGCTTCCAAGGAGCAGATACGCAGTATTTT. This codes for CASSFQGADTQYF.

The V and J genes are TRBV5-1 and TRBJ2-1, with 7 bases identical to TRBD2. Trimming cost V 2 bases and J 0 bases; bases outside gene matches: 2. Germline CDR1 SGHRS, CDR2 YFSETQ. The CDR3 length is 15 residues. The CDR3 DNA is TGCGCCAGCAGCTTTCTAGCGGTCTCCTACAATGAGCAGTTCTTC. This gives the protein CASSFLAVSYNEQFF.

The chain uses TRBV5-6 and TRBJ2-3; 8 bases are shared with TRBD2. In germline, CDR1 is SGHDT, CDR2 YYEEEE. Losses at the gene ends were 4 bases for V and 0 bases for J; bases not matched to a gene: 13. The CDR3 runs 18 residues. Here the CDR3 DNA reads TGTGCCAGCAGCGGCGGGACTAGGGAGGTGCCTAGCACAGATACGCAGTATTTT. This translates into CASSGGTREVPSTDTQYF.

The chain has TRBV7-2 and TRBJ1-2, with D possibly matching TRBD1 (6 bases). Germline CDR1 SGHTA, CDR2 FQGNSA. The CDR3 extends over 14 amino acids. The germline V and J ends were trimmed by 3 bases and 2 bases, with 10 bases remaining between them. CDR3 nucleotides: TGTGCCAGCAGCTTTGACAGGTCCAACTATGGCTACACCTTC. The encoded protein is CASSFDRSNYGYTF.

The gene calls are TRBV29-1 and TRBJ1-1, with unresolved D. Trimming pared 5 bases from V and 0 bases from J, leaving 10 bases between. CDR3 length: 13 residues. Per germline, CDR1 SQVTM and CDR2 ANQGSEA. The CDR3 region is CSVREGLNTEAFF. In DNA, the CDR3 is TGCAGCGTTCGGGAGGGATTGAACACTGAAGCTTTCTTT. The complete variable domain, with remaining parts taken from reference TRBV29-1 and TRBJ1-1, reads SAVISQKPSRDICQRGTSLTIQCQVDSQVTMMFWYRQQPGQSLTLIATANQGSEATYESGFVIDKFPISRPNLTFSTLTVSNMSPEDSSIYLCSVREGLNTEAFFGQGTRLTVV.

V and J are TRBV30 and TRBJ2-1, with 8 bases aligning to TRBD2. CDR1 is GTSNPN, CDR2 SVGIG, per germline (reference sequence). The V gene end was trimmed by 5 bases and the J gene end by 3 bases; junction bases not matched to a gene: 18. The CDR3 consists of 18 residues. CDR3 sequence: CAWRRIAGPPLYYNEQFF. CDR3 bases: TGTGCCTGGCGGCGCATAGCGGGACCTCCACTTTACTACAATGAGCAGTTCTTC.

The chain uses TRBV5-3 and TRBJ2-7; 9 nucleotides align to TRBD1. TRBV5-3 is labeled an ORF, and its function is uncertain. The CDR3 runs 14 residues. V shed 10 bases, J shed 2 bases, and the junction held 10 bases outside the gene matches. CDR3 in DNA: TGTGCCCGAAACACCGGGACAGGGACCTACGAGCAGTACTTC. Protein sequence: CARNTGTGTYEQYF.

This clone was observed once. The chain combines TRBV29-1 with TRBJ1-6; D is ambiguous. CDR1 SQVTM and CDR2 ANQGSEA come from the germline V gene. CDR3 size: 13 residues. The CDR3 is CSCRDSYNSPLHF. CDR3 coding DNA: TGCAGTTGTCGGGACTCCTATAATTCACCCCTCCACTTT.

V gene TRBV5-1 combines with J gene TRBJ1-6; D remains ambiguous. The V end was cut by 5 bases, the J end by 7 bases, with 10 bases between. This CDR3 contains 13 residues. Germline values: CDR1 SGHRS, CDR2 YFSETQ. The CDR3 coding sequence is TGCGCCAGCAGAAGCGGGGAGAATTCACCCCTCCACTTT. Protein sequence: CASRSGENSPLHF.

V gene TRBV4-2 combines with J gene TRBJ2-3; weak D call: TRBD1 (7 bases). From germline, CDR1 is LGHNA and CDR2 YNFKEQ. This CDR3 region has 18 residues. V lost 1 base, J lost 6 bases, and 23 bases lay in between. The CDR3 sequence is CASSQGYGGDSGVDTQYF. The CDR3 nucleotides read TGTGCCAGCAGCCAAGGATATGGCGGGGACAGTGGGGTGGATACGCAGTATTTT.

The chain combines TRBV4-1 with TRBJ2-7; TRBD2 aligns across 8 bases. The ends lost 0 bases at V and 5 bases at J; junction bases unmatched: 21. The germline CDR1 and CDR2 sequences are MGHRA and YSYEKL. There are 20 residues in the CDR3. DNA of the CDR3: TGCGCCAGCAGCCAAGAGAGGATCTTTCCAGCGGGAGTCCCGGGACACGAGCAGTACTTC. Its translation: CASSQERIFPAGVPGHEQYF.